The T cell receptor beta chain under discussion was sequenced for a study of blood T cell repertoires in COVID-19. About the research overall: Sites across the United States, Italy and Spain contributed samples from acute and convalescent COVID-19.

The assay was immunoSEQ multiplex PCR, and TCRdb's table has in-frame clones only and misses some. The table shows around 390,000 clones, with 85% to 90% occurring only once. Trimming took 6 bases from V and 3 from J, leaving 12 bases between them. Looked up from germline, CDR1 is LNHDA and CDR2 is SQIVND (reference sequence). This CDR3 region has 14 residues. All enrollees were roughly 18 to 89 years old and from approximately 25 US areas. Clinical history as reported by participants underpinned cohort assignment. The V and J genes are TRBV19 and TRBJ2-1, with a possible D match to TRBD2 (7 bases). Material: PBMCs or T cells enriched from blood (not recorded which). The TCR was taken from a woman aged 45-65 years who had recovered from COVID-19. The CDR3 nucleotides read TGTGCCAGTAGATCAGGGGACTACTACAATGAGCAGTTCTTC. It is translated as CASRSGDYYNEQFF.